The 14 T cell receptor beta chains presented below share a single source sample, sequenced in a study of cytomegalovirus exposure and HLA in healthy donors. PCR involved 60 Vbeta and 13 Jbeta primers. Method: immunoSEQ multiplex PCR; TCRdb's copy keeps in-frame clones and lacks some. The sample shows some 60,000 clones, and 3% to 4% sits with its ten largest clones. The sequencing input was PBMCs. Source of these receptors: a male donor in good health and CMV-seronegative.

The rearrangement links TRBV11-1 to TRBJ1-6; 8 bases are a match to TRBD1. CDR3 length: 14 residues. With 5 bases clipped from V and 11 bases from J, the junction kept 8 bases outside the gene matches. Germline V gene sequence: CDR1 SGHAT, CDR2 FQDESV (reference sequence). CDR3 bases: TGTGCCAGCAGCCTCGGACAGGGTGGAACACCCCTCCACTTT. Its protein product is CASSLGQGGTPLHF.

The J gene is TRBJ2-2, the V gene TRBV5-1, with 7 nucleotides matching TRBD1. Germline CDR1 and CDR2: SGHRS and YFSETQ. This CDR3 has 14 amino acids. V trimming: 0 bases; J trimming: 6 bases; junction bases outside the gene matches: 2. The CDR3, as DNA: TGCGCCAGCAGCTTGGACAGGGGAGCCGGGGAGCTGTTTTTT. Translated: CASSLDRGAGELFF.

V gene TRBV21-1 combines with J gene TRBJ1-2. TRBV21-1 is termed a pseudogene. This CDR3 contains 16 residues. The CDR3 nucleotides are TGTGCCAGCAGCAAAGAGGAGTCCGAGGTGGTGGATGGCTACACCTTC. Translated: CASSKEESEVVDGYTF.

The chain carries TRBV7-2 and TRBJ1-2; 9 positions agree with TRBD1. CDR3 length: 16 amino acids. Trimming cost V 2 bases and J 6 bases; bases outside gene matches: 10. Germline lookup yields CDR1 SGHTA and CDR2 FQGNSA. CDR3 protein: CASSLQAGQGVDGYTF. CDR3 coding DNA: TGTGCCAGCAGCTTACAAGCGGGACAGGGAGTTGATGGCTACACCTTC. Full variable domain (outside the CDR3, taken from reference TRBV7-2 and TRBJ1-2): GAGVSQSPSNKVTEKGKDVELRCDPISGHTALYWYRQSLGQGLEFLIYFQGNSAPDKSGLPSDRFSAERTGGSVSTLTIQRTQQEDSAVYLCASSLQAGQGVDGYTFGSGTRLTVV.

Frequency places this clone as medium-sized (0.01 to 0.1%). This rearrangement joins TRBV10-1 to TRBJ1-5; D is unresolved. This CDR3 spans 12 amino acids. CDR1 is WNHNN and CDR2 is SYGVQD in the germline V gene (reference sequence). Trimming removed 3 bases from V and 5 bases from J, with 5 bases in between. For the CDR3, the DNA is TGCGCCAGCAGTGAAAGAGATCAGCCCCAGCATTTT. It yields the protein CASSERDQPQHF.

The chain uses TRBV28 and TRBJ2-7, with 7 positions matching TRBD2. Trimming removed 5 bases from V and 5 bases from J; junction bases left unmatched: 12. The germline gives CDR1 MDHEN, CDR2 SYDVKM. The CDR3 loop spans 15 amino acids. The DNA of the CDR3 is TGTGCCAGCAGTCCAAAAGCGGGGCTGAAGCACGAGCAGTACTTC. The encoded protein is CASSPKAGLKHEQYF.

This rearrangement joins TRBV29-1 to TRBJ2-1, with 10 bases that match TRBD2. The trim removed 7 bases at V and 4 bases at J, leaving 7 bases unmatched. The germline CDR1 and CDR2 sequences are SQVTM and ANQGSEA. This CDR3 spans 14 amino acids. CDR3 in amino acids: CSGTSGGGYNEQFF. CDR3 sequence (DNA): TGCAGCGGAACAAGCGGGGGGGGTTACAATGAGCAGTTCTTC.

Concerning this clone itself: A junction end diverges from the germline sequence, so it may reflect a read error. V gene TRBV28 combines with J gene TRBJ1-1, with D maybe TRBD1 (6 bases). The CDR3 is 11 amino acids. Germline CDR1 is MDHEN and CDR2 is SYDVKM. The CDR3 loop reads CASLTGREDFF. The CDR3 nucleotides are TGTGCCAGCCTAACAGGGAGGGAAGATTTCTTT.

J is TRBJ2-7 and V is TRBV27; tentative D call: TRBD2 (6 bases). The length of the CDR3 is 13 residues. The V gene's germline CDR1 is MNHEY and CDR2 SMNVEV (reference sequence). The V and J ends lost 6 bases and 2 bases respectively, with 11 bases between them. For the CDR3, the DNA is TGTGCCAGCAGCGTAACGGGGGCCTACGAGCAGTACTTC. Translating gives CASSVTGAYEQYF.

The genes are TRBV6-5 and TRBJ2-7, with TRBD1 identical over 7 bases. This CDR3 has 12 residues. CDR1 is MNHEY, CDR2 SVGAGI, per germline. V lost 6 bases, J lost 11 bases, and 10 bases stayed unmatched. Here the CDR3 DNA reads TGTGCCAGCAGGAAACAGGGGCGGGCGGAGTACTTC. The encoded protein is CASRKQGRAEYF.

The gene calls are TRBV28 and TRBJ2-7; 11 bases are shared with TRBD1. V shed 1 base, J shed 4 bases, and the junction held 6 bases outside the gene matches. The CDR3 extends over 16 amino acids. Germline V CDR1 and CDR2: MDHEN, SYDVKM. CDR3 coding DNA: TGTGCCAGCAGTTTATACTCCGGGACAGGGGGTTACGAGCAGTACTTC. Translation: CASSLYSGTGGYEQYF.

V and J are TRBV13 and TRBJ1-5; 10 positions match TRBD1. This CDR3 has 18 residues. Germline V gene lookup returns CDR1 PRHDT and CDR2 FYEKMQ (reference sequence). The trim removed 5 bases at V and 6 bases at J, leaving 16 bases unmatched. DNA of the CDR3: TGTGCCAGCAGCCCCGTCCCGGGACAGGGGAAGGTAGGTCAGCCCCAGCATTTT. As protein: CASSPVPGQGKVGQPQHF.

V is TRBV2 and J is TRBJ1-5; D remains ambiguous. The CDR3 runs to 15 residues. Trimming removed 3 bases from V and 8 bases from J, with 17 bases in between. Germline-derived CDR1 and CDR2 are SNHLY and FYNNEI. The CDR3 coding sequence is TGTGCCAGCAGTGATCCGATCCCCCCTGACAAGCCCCAGCATTTT. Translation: CASSDPIPPDKPQHF.

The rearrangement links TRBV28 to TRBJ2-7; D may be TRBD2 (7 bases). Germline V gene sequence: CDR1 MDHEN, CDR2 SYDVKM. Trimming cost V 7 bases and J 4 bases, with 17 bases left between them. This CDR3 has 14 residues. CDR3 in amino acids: CASTPRGAGYEQYF. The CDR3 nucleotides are TGTGCCAGCACCCCACGGGGGGCGGGTTACGAGCAGTACTTC.